This T cell receptor (beta chain) stems from a study of blood T cell repertoires in COVID-19. Study background: Samples representing acute and convalescent COVID-19 were sourced from the United States, Italy and Spain. Sample material is recorded as cDNA or gDNA derived from T cells, B-cell-depleted T cells, or PBMCs.

As handled by the study authors: Amplifying reference gene primers gave estimates of nucleated cell counts. Profiling relied on immunoSEQ multiplex PCR, and the TCRdb table lists in-frame clones only, not all of them. V and J calls and clone size are copied from that table; D and trimming were computed from the DNA. The table lists approximately 210,000 clones, approximately 86% of them singletons, with under 0.95% in the top ten. The germline V gene encodes CDR1 LGHDT and CDR2 YNNKEL (reference sequence). V lost 3 bases to trimming and J lost 3 bases; unmatched junction nucleotides: 1. The CDR3 contains 13 residues.

V and J are TRBV3-1 (or the pseudogene TRBV3-2) and TRBJ2-7, with 8 bases matching TRBD1. The sequenced sample was peripheral blood. The TCR was taken from a man aged 60 to 69 with COVID-19, enrolled during active disease. CDR3 amino acids: CASSHDRGYEQYF. The CDR3, as DNA: TGTGCCAGCAGCCACGACAGGGGCTACGAGCAGTACTTC.